One sample yielded the 6 T cell receptor beta chains listed below, sequenced in a study of T cells after posttransplantation cyclophosphamide. Profiled with immunoSEQ multiplex PCR; TCRdb holds only in-frame clones, not every one. Of 10,000 to 13,000 clones in the sample, roughly 95% were seen once. The sample comprised naive CD8+ T cells sorted from PBMCs. Receptors were obtained from a man aged 30 to 39 in good health and a related stem cell transplant donor.

V is TRBV5-8 and J is TRBJ2-7; 12 nucleotides align to TRBD2. This CDR3 region has 16 residues. Germline-derived CDR1 and CDR2 are SGHTS and YDEGEE. Trimming removed 0 bases from V and 5 bases from J; junction bases left unmatched: 6. CDR3 loop: CASSLGLAGAGDEQYF. In DNA form, the CDR3 reads TGTGCCAGCAGCTTGGGACTAGCGGGGGCCGGGGACGAGCAGTACTTC. Full variable domain (missing parts from reference TRBV5-8 and TRBJ2-7): EAGVTQSPTHLIKTRGQQATLRCSPISGHTSVYWYQQALGLGLQFLLWYDEGEERNRGNFPPRFSGRQFPNYSSELNVNALELEDSALYLCASSLGLAGAGDEQYFGPGTRLTVT.

V and J are TRBV27 and TRBJ2-7, with 10 bases lining up with TRBD1. V was pared by 3 bases and J by 4 bases, with 3 bases of the junction left unmatched. CDR1 is MNHEY, CDR2 SMNVEV, per germline (reference sequence). This CDR3 spans 14 amino acids. The CDR3 sequence is CASSFEGQGYEQYF. For the CDR3, the DNA is TGTGCCAGCAGTTTCGAGGGACAGGGGTACGAGCAGTACTTC.

This chain joins TRBV7-9 and TRBJ1-4; 8 nucleotides line up with TRBD1. J was trimmed by 8 bases and V by 4 bases; bases with no gene match: 6. CDR1 and CDR2 (germline): SEHNR, FQNEAQ (reference sequence). This CDR3 contains 14 residues. The CDR3, as DNA: TGTGCCAGCAGCTCGCTGCGGACAGGGGAAAAACTGTTTTTT. This gives the protein CASSSLRTGEKLFF.

This clone came up once. The chain recombines TRBV27 with TRBJ2-7; D is possibly TRBD1 (5 bases). Per the germline V gene, CDR1 is MNHEY and CDR2 is SMNVEV (reference sequence). The V gene lost 3 bases and the J gene lost 1 base, with 7 bases spanning the gap. This CDR3 has 13 amino acids. CDR3 amino acids: CASSLGQSYEQYF. The DNA of the CDR3 is TGTGCCAGCAGTTTGGGGCAGTCCTACGAGCAGTACTTC.

This chain uses TRBV25-1 with TRBJ2-1; D perhaps matches TRBD2 (5 bases). Trimming took 3 bases from V and 3 from J, leaving 6 bases between them. The CDR3 is made up of 13 amino acids. The germline V gene encodes CDR1 MGHDK and CDR2 SYGVNS. The CDR3 here is CASSEGSYNEQFF. In nucleotides, the CDR3 is TGTGCCAGCAGTGAGGGGAGCTACAATGAGCAGTTCTTC. The full variable domain, its missing parts supplied by reference TRBV25-1 and TRBJ2-1, is EADIYQTPRYLVIGTGKKITLECSQTMGHDKMYWYQQDPGMELHLIHYSYGVNSTEKGDLSSESTVSRIRTEHFPLTLESARPSHTSQYLCASSEGSYNEQFFGPGTRLTVL.

This clone has a single count. The chain joins TRBV10-3 to TRBJ2-2; TRBD2 agrees at 7 bases. V lost 1 base and J lost 7; bases outside the gene matches: 15. Germline values: CDR1 ENHRY, CDR2 SYGVKD. This CDR3 comprises 18 residues. The CDR3 loop reads CAISELVRGGRGSGELFF. The CDR3, as DNA: TGTGCCATCAGTGAGTTAGTTCGCGGGGGACGTGGGAGCGGGGAGCTGTTTTTT.